This T cell receptor beta chain was documented in a study of blood T cells in healthy people across ages. This clonotype was recorded a few times. It was with a sample-barcoded 5' primer and a J-beta primer mix that a second PCR of roughly 7 to 12 cycles was run. TCRdb re-called the 5' RACE reads through MiXCR, storing one row per CDR3 protein. Seen here are almost 800,000 distinct CDR3 sequences, about 62% observed once, and the top ten hold about 20%. The CDR3 extends over 13 amino acids. Germline loops: CDR1 SNHLY, CDR2 FYNNEI. V shed 0 bases and J shed 10 bases, with 11 bases lying between them. Each donor was a healthy Caucasian individual from Russia, aged about 6 to 95.

The specimen sequenced was blood. This chain connects TRBV2 to TRBJ2-3; perhaps TRBD2 as D (6 bases). This sequence was found in a man under 40 in good health. CDR3 coding DNA: TGTGCCAGCAGTGAAGCACAACGGAGGGCGCAGTATTTT. Translating it yields CASSEAQRRAQYF.